This T cell receptor beta chain was profiled in a study of identical twins. This clonotype was detected only a few times. Trimming stripped 2 bases from V and 3 bases from J, with 17 bases between. The CDR3 has 18 amino acids. Germline assignment: CDR1 MDHEN and CDR2 SYDVKM. TCRdb ran MiXCR on the 5' RACE reads and lists one entry per CDR3 protein. This repertoire shows roughly 570,000 distinct CDR3 sequences, 9.6% found once; its top ten account for roughly 3.2%. These data were also filed under a second study, of yellow fever vaccine responses in identical twins.

Material: PBMCs. This clonotype was sampled from a woman under 30 in good health. The chain has TRBV28 and TRBJ1-6; D gene ambiguous. The CDR3 reads CASSLSPVSGFYNSPLHF. CDR3 DNA sequence: TGTGCCAGCAGTTTAAGTCCTGTTTCAGGATTCTATAATTCACCCCTCCACTTT.